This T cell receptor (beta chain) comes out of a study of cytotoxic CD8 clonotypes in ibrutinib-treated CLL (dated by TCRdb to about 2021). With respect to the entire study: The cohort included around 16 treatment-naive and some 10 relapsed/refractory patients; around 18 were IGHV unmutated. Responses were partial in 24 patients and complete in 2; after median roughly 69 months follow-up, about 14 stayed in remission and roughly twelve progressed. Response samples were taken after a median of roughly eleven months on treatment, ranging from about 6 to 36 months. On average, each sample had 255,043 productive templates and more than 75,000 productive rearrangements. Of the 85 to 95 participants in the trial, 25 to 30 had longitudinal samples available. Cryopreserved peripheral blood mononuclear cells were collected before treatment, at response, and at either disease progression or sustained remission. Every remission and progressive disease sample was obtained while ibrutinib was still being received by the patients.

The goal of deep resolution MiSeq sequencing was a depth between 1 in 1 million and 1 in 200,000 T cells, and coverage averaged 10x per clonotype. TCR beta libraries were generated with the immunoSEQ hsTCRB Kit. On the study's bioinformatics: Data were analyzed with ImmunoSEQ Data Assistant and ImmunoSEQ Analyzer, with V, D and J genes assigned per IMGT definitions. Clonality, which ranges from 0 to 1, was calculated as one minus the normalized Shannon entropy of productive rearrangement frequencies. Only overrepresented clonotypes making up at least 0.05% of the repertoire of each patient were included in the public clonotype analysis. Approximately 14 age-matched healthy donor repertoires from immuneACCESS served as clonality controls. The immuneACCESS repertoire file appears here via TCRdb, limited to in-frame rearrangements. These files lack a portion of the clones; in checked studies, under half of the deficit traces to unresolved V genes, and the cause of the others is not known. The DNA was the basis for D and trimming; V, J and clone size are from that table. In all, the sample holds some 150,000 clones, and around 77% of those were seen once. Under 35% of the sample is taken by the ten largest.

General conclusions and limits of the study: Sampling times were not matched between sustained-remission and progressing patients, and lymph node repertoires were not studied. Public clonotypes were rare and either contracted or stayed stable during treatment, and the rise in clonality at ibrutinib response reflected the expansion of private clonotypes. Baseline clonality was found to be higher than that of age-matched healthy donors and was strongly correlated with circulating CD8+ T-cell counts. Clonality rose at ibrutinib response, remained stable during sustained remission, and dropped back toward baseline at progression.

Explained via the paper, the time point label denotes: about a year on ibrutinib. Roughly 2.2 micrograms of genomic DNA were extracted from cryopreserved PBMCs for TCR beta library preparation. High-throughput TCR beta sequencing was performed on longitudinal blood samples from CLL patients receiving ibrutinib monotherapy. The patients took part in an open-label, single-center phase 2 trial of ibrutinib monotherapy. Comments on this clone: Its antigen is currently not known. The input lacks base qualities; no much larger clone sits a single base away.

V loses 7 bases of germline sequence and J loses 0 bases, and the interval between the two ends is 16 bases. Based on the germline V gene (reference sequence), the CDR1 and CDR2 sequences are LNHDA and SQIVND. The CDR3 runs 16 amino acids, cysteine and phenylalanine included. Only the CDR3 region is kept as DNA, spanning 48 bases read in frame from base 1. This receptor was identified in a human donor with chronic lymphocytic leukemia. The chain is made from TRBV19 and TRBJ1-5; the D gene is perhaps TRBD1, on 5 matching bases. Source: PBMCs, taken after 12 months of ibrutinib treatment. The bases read TGTGCCAGTACCACTCCGCCAGGGCGTAGCAATCAGCCCCAGCATTTT. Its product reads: CASTTPPGRSNQPQHF.